The T cell receptor beta chain described here comes from a study of cytomegalovirus exposure and HLA in healthy donors. Overall study: Genotyping of more than 300 donors showed that around 86% belonged to the Caucasian-associated ancestry cluster.

The PCR used 60 Vbeta and 13 Jbeta primers. The authors' processing: Approximately 72 million unique TCR beta chains, roughly 11 million of them shared, were counted by a later analysis. The data were produced by immunoSEQ multiplex PCR, yet TCRdb's version contains in-frame clones alone and is incomplete. Clone size and V and J calls were adopted from that table, with D and trimming inferred from the DNA. The sample shows 120,000 or so clones, 77% of them seen only once. The germline V and J ends were trimmed by 11 bases and 1 base, with 6 bases remaining between them. Per germline, CDR1 MDHEN and CDR2 SYDVKM. The CDR3 sequence is 11 residues long.

The clonotype originates from a human donor in good health. The sequenced sample consisted of PBMCs. This chain joins TRBV28 and TRBJ2-1, with unresolved D. The CDR3 reads CAPRSYNEQFF. The CDR3 DNA follows: TGTGCCCCTAGGTCCTACAATGAGCAGTTCTTC.